This T cell receptor beta chain was identified during a study of shared clonotypes between healthy human individuals. Overall study context: Per donor, three plates held CD4 naive cells, three held CD4 memory, two held CD8 naive and one held CD8 memory.

The count of this clone is one. Its antigen is still unknown. The missing conserved phenylalanine or tryptophan at the end of this CDR3 makes a read error likely. The DNA is left out, because the CDR3 cannot be placed on it with certainty; the CDR3 is given as TCRdb lists it. The assay was immunoSEQ multiplex PCR, and TCRdb's table has in-frame clones only and misses some. The sample lists millions of clones, 90% to 95% seen once, with more than 0.1% in the top ten. The CDR3 is 13 residues long, counting both termini. Per germline, CDR1 MNHEY and CDR2 SVGAGI. Overall study findings and caveats: Generation probabilities were higher for clonotypes shared across all four sorted-subset donors than for unshared ones.

The sequence came from a man between 18 and 29 years old in good health. The chain couples TRBV6-5 to TRBJ2-3. The sequenced sample consisted of naive CD4+ T cells sorted from blood. Subset reported: CD45RA+ positively selected. CDR3 amino acids: CASSDRRRDAMSL.